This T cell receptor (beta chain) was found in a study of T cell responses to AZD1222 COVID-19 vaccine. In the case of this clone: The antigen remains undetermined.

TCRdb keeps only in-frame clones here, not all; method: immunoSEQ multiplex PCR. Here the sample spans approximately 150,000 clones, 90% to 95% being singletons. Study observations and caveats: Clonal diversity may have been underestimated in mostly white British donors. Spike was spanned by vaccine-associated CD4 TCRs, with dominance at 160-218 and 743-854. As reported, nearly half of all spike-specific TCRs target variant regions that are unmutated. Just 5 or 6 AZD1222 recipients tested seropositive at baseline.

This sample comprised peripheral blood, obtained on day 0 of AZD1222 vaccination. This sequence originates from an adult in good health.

The CDR3 loop reads CASTLREGEGYTF. CDR3 coding DNA: TGTGCCAGCACCCTACGCGAGGGGGAAGGCTACACCTTC. This sequence joins TRBV27 and TRBJ1-2; D is perhaps TRBD1 (6 bases). Per the germline V gene, CDR1 is MNHEY and CDR2 is SMNVEV (reference sequence). The CDR3 has 13 residues. V lost 7 bases, J lost 8 bases, and 17 bases lay in between.